This T cell receptor (beta chain) was identified in a study of beta chain features in type 1 diabetes. Expressed TCRB transcripts were sequenced because the entire RNA isolate underwent reverse transcription. Assay used: immunoSEQ multiplex PCR; TCRdb lists only in-frame clones, some missing. In the table there are roughly 400,000 clones, approximately 15% of which are singletons. Input material: naive CD4+ T cells from blood. This clonotype originated in a woman younger than 30 in good health.

CDR3 nucleotides: TGTGCCAGCAGGAGACAGGGGGCTTCCTACGAGCAGTACTTC. It is translated as CASRRQGASYEQYF. The chain couples TRBV25-1 to TRBJ2-7, with 10 bases aligning to TRBD1. In germline, CDR1 is MGHDK, CDR2 SYGVNS. CDR3 length: 14 amino acids. V shed 6 bases and J 1 base; nucleotides not matched to a gene: 3.